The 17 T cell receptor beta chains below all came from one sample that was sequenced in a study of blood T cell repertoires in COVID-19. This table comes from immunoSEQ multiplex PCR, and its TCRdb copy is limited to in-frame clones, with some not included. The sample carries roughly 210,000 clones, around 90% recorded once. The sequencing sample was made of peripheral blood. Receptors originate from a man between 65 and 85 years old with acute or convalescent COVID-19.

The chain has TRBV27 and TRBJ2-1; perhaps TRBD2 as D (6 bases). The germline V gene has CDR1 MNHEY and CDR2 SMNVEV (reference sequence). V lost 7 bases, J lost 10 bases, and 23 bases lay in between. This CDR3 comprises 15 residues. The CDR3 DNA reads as TGTGCCAGCATTTCACGGGACTCCCCCGGGGGAGAGCAGTTCTTC. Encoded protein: CASISRDSPGGEQFF.

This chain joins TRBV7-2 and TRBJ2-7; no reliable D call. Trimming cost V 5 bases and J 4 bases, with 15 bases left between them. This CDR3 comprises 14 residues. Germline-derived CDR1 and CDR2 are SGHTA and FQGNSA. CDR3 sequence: CASSTRVFEYEQYF. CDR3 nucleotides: TGTGCCAGCAGCACCCGTGTTTTTGAGTACGAGCAGTACTTC.

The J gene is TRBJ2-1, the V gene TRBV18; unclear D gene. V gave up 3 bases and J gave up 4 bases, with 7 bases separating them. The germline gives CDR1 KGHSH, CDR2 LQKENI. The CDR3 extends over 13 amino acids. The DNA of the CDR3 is TGTGCCAGCTCACCCCTTGAGTACAATGAGCAGTTCTTC. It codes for CASSPLEYNEQFF.

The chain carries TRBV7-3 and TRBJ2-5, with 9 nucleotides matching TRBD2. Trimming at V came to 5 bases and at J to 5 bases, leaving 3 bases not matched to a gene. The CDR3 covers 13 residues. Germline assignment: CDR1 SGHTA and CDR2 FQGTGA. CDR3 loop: CASSRGLAETQYF. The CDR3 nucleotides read TGTGCCAGCAGCCGTGGACTAGCGGAGACCCAGTACTTC.

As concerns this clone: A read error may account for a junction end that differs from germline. CDR3 coding DNA: TGTGCCAGCACTGAACAGGGTTCGACACCCCTCCACTTT. The encoded protein is CASTEQGSTPLHF. V is TRBV6-1 and J is TRBJ1-6, with a tentative D call TRBD1 (6 bases). The germline V gene encodes CDR1 MNHNS and CDR2 SASEGT. The length of the CDR3 is 13 residues.

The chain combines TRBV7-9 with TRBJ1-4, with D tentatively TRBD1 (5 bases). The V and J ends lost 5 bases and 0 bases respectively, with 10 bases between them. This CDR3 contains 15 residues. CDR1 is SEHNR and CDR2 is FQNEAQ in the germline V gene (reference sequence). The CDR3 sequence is CASSKDIATNEKLFF. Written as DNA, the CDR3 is TGTGCCAGCAGCAAGGACATCGCAACTAATGAAAAACTGTTTTTT.

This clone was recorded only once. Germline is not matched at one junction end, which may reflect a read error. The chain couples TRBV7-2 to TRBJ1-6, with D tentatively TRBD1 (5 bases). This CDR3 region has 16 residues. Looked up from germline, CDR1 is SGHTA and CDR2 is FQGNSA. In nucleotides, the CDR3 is TGTGCCAGCACCTTAAGGACACCTCGTCAGAATTCACCCCTCCACTTT. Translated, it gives CASTLRTPRQNSPLHF.

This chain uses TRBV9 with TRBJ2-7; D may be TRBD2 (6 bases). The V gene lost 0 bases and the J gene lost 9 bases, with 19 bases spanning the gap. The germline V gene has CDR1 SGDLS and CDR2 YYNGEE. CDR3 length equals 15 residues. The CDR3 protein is CASSVEGSPLGGQYF. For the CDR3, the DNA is TGTGCCAGCAGCGTAGAGGGCTCTCCATTGGGAGGGCAGTACTTC.

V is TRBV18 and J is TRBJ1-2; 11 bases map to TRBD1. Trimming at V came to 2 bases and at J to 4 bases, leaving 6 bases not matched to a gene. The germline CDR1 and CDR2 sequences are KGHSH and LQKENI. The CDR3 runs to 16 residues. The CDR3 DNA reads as TGTGCCAGCTCACCAAACTGGGGACAGGGGGGCTATGGCTACACCTTC. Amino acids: CASSPNWGQGGYGYTF.

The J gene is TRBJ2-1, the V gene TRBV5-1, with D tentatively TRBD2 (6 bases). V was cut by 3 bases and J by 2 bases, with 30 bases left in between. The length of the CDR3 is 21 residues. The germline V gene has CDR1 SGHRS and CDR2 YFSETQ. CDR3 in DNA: TGCGCCAGCAGCTCCGGACCGACCCTAGCGAACGAAAGGGGACCCTACAATGAGCAGTTCTTC. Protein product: CASSSGPTLANERGPYNEQFF.

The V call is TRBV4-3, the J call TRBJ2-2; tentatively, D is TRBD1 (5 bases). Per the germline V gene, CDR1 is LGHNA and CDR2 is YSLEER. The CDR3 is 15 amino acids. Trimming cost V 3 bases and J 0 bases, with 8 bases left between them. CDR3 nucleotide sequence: TGCGCCAGCAGCCATGAAGGGGCGAACACCGGGGAGCTGTTTTTT. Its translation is CASSHEGANTGELFF.

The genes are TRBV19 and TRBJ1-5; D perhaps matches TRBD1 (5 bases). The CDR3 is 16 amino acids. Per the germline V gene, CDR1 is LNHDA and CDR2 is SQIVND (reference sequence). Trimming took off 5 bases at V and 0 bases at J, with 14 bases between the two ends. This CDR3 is CASSRRQRVSNQPQHF. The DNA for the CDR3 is TGTGCCAGTAGTCGAAGACAGAGAGTTAGCAATCAGCCCCAGCATTTT. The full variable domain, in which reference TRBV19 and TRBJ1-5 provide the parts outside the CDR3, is DGGITQSPKYLFRKEGQNVTLSCEQNLNHDAMYWYRQDPGQGLRLIYYSQIVNDFQKGDIAEGYSVSREKKESFPLTVTSAQKNPTAFYLCASSRRQRVSNQPQHFGDGTRLSIL.

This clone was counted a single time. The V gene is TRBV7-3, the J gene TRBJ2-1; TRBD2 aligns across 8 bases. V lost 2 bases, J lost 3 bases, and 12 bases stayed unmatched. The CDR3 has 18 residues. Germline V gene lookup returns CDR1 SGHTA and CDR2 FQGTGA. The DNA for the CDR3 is TGTGCCAGCAGCTTATCTAAGCGGGAGCTCCCGCTCTACAATGAGCAGTTCTTC. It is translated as CASSLSKRELPLYNEQFF. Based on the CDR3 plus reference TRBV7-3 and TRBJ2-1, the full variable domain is GAGVSQTPSNKVTEKGKYVELRCDPISGHTALYWYRQSLGQGPEFLIYFQGTGAADDSGLPNDRFFAVRPEGSVSTLKIQRTERGDSAVYLCASSLSKRELPLYNEQFFGPGTRLTVL.

DNA of the CDR3: TGTGCCAGCAGTTATGACAGGGGGCTCAATGAGCAGTTCTTC. Encoded protein: CASSYDRGLNEQFF. The chain links TRBV6-5 to TRBJ2-1; 10 bases map to TRBD1. CDR1 and CDR2 (germline): MNHEY, SVGAGI. CDR3 length equals 14 residues. J was trimmed by 6 bases and V by 3 bases; bases with no gene match: 2.

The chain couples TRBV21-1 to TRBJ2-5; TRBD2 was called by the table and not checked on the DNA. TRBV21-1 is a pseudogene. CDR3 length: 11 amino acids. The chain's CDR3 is CATSKTKTQYF. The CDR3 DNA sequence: TGTGCCACCTCCAAAACTAAGACCCAGTACTTC.

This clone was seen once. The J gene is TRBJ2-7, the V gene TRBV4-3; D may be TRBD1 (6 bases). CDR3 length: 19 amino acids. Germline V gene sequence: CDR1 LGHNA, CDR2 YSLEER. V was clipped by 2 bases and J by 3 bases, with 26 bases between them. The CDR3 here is CASSQQLSTGMSGSYEQYF. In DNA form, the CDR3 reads TGCGCCAGCAGCCAACAACTTTCCACAGGGATGAGTGGAAGCTACGAGCAGTACTTC.

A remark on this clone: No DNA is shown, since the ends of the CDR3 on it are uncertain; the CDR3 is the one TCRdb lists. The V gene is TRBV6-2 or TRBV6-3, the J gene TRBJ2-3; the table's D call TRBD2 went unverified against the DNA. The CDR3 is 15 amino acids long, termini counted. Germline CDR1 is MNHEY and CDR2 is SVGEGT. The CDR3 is CASSSSGVRADTQYF.